These 2 T cell receptor beta chains came from one sample sequenced in a study of shared clonotypes between healthy human individuals. Clones were sequenced by immunoSEQ multiplex PCR, and TCRdb holds only the in-frame ones, with some missing. The repertoire consists of approximately 1.5 million clones, with about 98.5% occurring once and the leading ten covering 0.36%. Sequencing input: naive CD4+ T cells sorted from blood. Subset denoted: CD45RA+ positively selected. Receptors were obtained from a man aged 25 to 40 in good health.

This clone was observed once. The rearrangement links TRBV27 to TRBJ2-1, with unresolved D. CDR3 length: 16 amino acids. Trimming took off 5 bases at V and 0 bases at J, with 14 bases between the two ends. Germline-derived CDR1 and CDR2 are MNHEY and SMNVEV (reference sequence). The CDR3 coding sequence is TGTGCCAGCAGTCCCCTTAGCAGAAACTCCTACAATGAGCAGTTCTTC. It yields the protein CASSPLSRNSYNEQFF.

The V gene is TRBV28, the J gene TRBJ2-7, with a tentative D call TRBD1 (6 bases). The length of the CDR3 is 14 residues. Trimming took off 2 bases at V and 4 bases at J, with 12 bases between the two ends. The germline V gene has CDR1 MDHEN and CDR2 SYDVKM. The CDR3 reads CASSLSRGSYEQYF. DNA for the CDR3: TGTGCCAGCAGTTTAAGCAGGGGTTCGTACGAGCAGTACTTC.